These 22 T cell receptor beta chains came from one sample sequenced in a study of blood T cell repertoires in COVID-19. Sequenced by immunoSEQ multiplex PCR; TCRdb stores in-frame clones only, minus some. The sample has about 68,000 clones; 86% are singletons. The sample was peripheral blood. The receptors here all came from a man aged 25 to 40 with acute or convalescent COVID-19.

V gene TRBV28 combines with J gene TRBJ1-5; possibly TRBD1 for D (5 bases). Trimming shortened V by 5 bases and J by 5 bases, and 16 bases separated the two germline ends. CDR3 length equals 15 residues. Germline CDR1 reads MDHEN; CDR2 reads SYDVKM. The CDR3 loop is CASSRRPRAYQPQHF. In DNA form, the CDR3 reads TGTGCCAGCAGTCGCCGCCCCAGGGCCTATCAGCCCCAGCATTTT. Combining the CDR3 with reference TRBV28 and TRBJ1-5 gives the whole variable domain DVKVTQSSRYLVKRTGEKVFLECVQDMDHENMFWYRQDPGLGLRLIYFSYDVKMKEKGDIPEGYSVSREKKERFSLILESASTNQTSMYLCASSRRPRAYQPQHFGDGTRLSIL.

The rearrangement joins TRBV28 to TRBJ2-5; TRBD2 matches 7 bases. V trimming: 4 bases; J trimming: 3 bases; junction bases outside the gene matches: 8. Germline V CDR1 and CDR2: MDHEN, SYDVKM. The CDR3 runs 15 residues. CDR3 DNA sequence: TGTGCCAGCAGTTCCCGGGGGGAGGCGGAAGAGACCCAGTACTTC. It yields the protein CASSSRGEAEETQYF.

Only one count was recorded for this clone. The CDR3 DNA is TGTGCCAGCAGCAAGGGACAGGGGGGGAATCAGCCCCAGCATTTT. It is translated as CASSKGQGGNQPQHF. V and J are TRBV9 and TRBJ1-5; the match to TRBD1 covers 11 bases. The CDR3 runs 15 residues. The V gene's germline CDR1 is SGDLS and CDR2 YYNGEE. The V and J ends lost 4 bases and 4 bases, in that order; junction bases with no gene match: 4.

The rearrangement uses TRBV7-2 and TRBJ1-5, with D perhaps TRBD1 (5 bases). Germline values: CDR1 SGHTA, CDR2 FQGNSA. Trimming took off 0 bases at V and 7 bases at J, with 13 bases between the two ends. The CDR3 spans 15 residues. The DNA for the CDR3 is TGTGCCAGCAGCTTAGCTCTGCAGGGTCGACAGCCCCAGCATTTT. Its protein is CASSLALQGRQPQHF.

The J gene is TRBJ2-1, the V gene TRBV24-1; possible D gene TRBD2, 5 bases. V shed 8 bases and J shed 3 bases, with 10 bases lying between them. This CDR3 contains 13 residues. From germline, CDR1 is KGHDR and CDR2 SFDVKD. CDR3 DNA sequence: TGTGCCACCACAGGTGAGGGCTACAATGAGCAGTTCTTC. Protein product: CATTGEGYNEQFF.

This chain connects TRBV3-1 (or the pseudogene TRBV3-2) to TRBJ2-7, with 7 bases lining up with TRBD2. This CDR3 is 17 amino acids long. J lost 1 base, V lost 0 bases, and 9 bases had no gene match. Germline CDR1 reads LGHDT; CDR2 reads YNNKEL (reference sequence). CDR3 coding DNA: TGTGCCAGCAGCCAAGAATGGGGAGGGAGACCTTCCTACGAGCAGTACTTC. As protein: CASSQEWGGRPSYEQYF.

J is TRBJ2-3 and V is TRBV30; TRBD1 is a possible D gene (6 bases). Trimming pared 1 base from V and 10 bases from J, leaving 12 bases between. Per germline, CDR1 GTSNPN and CDR2 SVGIG (reference sequence). The CDR3 is 12 residues long. In nucleotides, the CDR3 is TGTGCCTGGAGTGGCAACAGGGCTCCGCAGTATTTT. This gives the protein CAWSGNRAPQYF.

This clone was seen more than once but under ten times. The chain couples TRBV7-2 to TRBJ2-7, with TRBD1 as a possible D gene (6 bases). This CDR3 comprises 15 residues. Trimming left V 5 bases short and J 6 bases short, with 20 bases between. Germline V gene lookup returns CDR1 SGHTA and CDR2 FQGNSA. The CDR3, as DNA: TGTGCCAGCAGCCCCAGAGGGACAACCGCCGGCGAGCAGTACTTC. It yields the protein CASSPRGTTAGEQYF.

The DNA for the CDR3 is TGTGCCGCAAAACTCGGACTAGCGGGAAACACCGGGGAGCTGTTTTTT. Amino acids: CAAKLGLAGNTGELFF. This chain connects TRBV2 to TRBJ2-2, with 12 bases matching TRBD2. There are 16 residues in the CDR3. CDR1 and CDR2 (germline): SNHLY, FYNNEI. V lost 11 bases, J lost 2 bases, and 9 bases stayed unmatched.

The genes are TRBV5-1 and TRBJ2-2; D is undetermined. The ends were cut back, 4 bases at V and 8 bases at J, with 12 bases in the middle. Germline lookup yields CDR1 SGHRS and CDR2 YFSETQ. The length of the CDR3 is 13 residues. CDR3 DNA: TGCGCCAGCAGCAGCTTCCCCCGGGGGGAGCTGTTTTTT. Amino acids: CASSSFPRGELFF.

This rearrangement joins TRBV29-1 to TRBJ2-7; D gene unclear. V was shortened by 3 bases and J by 0 bases, with 6 bases between the two germline ends. Per germline, CDR1 SQVTM and CDR2 ANQGSEA. This CDR3 has 12 amino acids. For the CDR3, the DNA is TGCAGCGTTGAGGGCACCTCCTACGAGCAGTACTTC. Translated, it gives CSVEGTSYEQYF.

J is TRBJ2-2 and V is TRBV24-1; 11 bases match TRBD2. There are 17 residues in the CDR3. V trimming: 4 bases; J trimming: 7 bases; junction bases outside the gene matches: 10. Germline V gives CDR1 KGHDR, CDR2 SFDVKD. The CDR3 sequence is CATSDTLAGGFRGELFF. The CDR3 nucleotides read TGTGCCACCAGTGACACTCTAGCGGGAGGCTTTCGCGGGGAGCTGTTTTTT.

This clone was seen a single time. V usage is TRBV7-9 and J usage is TRBJ1-5; D perhaps matches TRBD1 (5 bases). Between the trimmed V and J ends, which lost 4 bases and 3 bases, there was a span of 10 bases. The CDR3 runs 14 residues. Germline CDR1 and CDR2: SEHNR and FQNEAQ (reference sequence). Here the CDR3 reads CASSSSDNNQPQHF. CDR3 DNA sequence: TGTGCCAGCAGCTCCTCGGACAACAATCAGCCCCAGCATTTT.

The chain is built from TRBV10-3 and TRBJ1-2, with 9 bases that match TRBD1. With 11 bases clipped from V and 9 bases from J, the junction kept 13 bases outside the gene matches. This CDR3 has 13 residues. The germline gives CDR1 ENHRY, CDR2 SYGVKD. This CDR3 is CASRAGQGFRYTF. The CDR3 region has the DNA TGTGCCTCCCGGGCGGGACAGGGTTTCCGCTACACCTTC.

The chain is built from TRBV28 and TRBJ2-7, with 7 bases aligning to TRBD2. J gave up 1 base and V 4 bases, and 10 bases lay outside the gene matches. The CDR3 extends over 16 amino acids. CDR1 and CDR2 from the germline V gene are MDHEN and SYDVKM. The CDR3 is CASSSRVHGRSYEQYF. The CDR3 nucleotides read TGTGCCAGCAGTTCGAGAGTTCACGGGAGGTCCTACGAGCAGTACTTC. Based on the CDR3 plus reference TRBV28 and TRBJ2-7, the full variable domain is DVKVTQSSRYLVKRTGEKVFLECVQDMDHENMFWYRQDPGLGLRLIYFSYDVKMKEKGDIPEGYSVSREKKERFSLILESASTNQTSMYLCASSSRVHGRSYEQYFGPGTRLTVT.

The gene calls are TRBV19 and TRBJ1-2; D uncertain. CDR3 length equals 15 residues. The V and J ends lost 7 bases and 6 bases respectively, with 21 bases between them. Germline lookup yields CDR1 LNHDA and CDR2 SQIVND (reference sequence). CDR3 bases: TGTGCCAGTACGCCCTCGCGGAACCATTGGGATGGCTACACCTTC. Its translation is CASTPSRNHWDGYTF.

This clone was seen more than once but under ten times. The chain joins TRBV6-4 to TRBJ2-7; TRBD2 aligns across 9 bases. With 4 bases clipped from V and 2 bases from J, the junction kept 12 bases outside the gene matches. The V gene's germline CDR1 is MRHNA and CDR2 SNTAGT. This CDR3 comprises 17 residues. CDR3 bases: TGTGCCAGCAGTGTCCCAGGGGTCCTAGCGGGGACCTACGAGCAGTACTTC. This gives the protein CASSVPGVLAGTYEQYF.

The sample holds a few counts of this clone. This chain connects TRBV15 to TRBJ1-5, with 8 bases identical to TRBD1. The trim removed 1 base at V and 7 bases at J, leaving 9 bases unmatched. The CDR3 is 16 amino acids. Germline V CDR1 and CDR2: LNHNV, YYDKDF (reference sequence). The CDR3, as DNA: TGTGCCACCAGCAGAGCCGTGACAGGGGTAGGGCAGCCCCAGCATTTT. It codes for CATSRAVTGVGQPQHF.

The chain is built from TRBV7-8 and TRBJ2-3; 7 nucleotides match TRBD1. Losses at the gene ends were 6 bases for V and 0 bases for J; bases not matched to a gene: 6. Germline CDR1 is SGHVS and CDR2 is FQNEAQ. The CDR3 is 15 residues long. DNA for the CDR3: TGTGCCAGCAGGAAGTCCAGGGGGAGCACAGATACGCAGTATTTT. Protein product: CASRKSRGSTDTQYF.

V gene TRBV29-1 combines with J gene TRBJ2-5, with TRBD2 as a possible D gene (5 bases). Trimming removed 3 bases from V and 3 bases from J, with 11 bases in between. From germline, CDR1 is SQVTM and CDR2 ANQGSEA. CDR3 size: 13 residues. This CDR3 is CSVERTGKETQYF. In nucleotides, the CDR3 is TGCAGCGTTGAGAGGACGGGAAAAGAGACCCAGTACTTC. Together with reference TRBV29-1 and TRBJ2-5, the CDR3 gives the full variable domain: SAVISQKPSRDICQRGTSLTIQCQVDSQVTMMFWYRQQPGQSLTLIATANQGSEATYESGFVIDKFPISRPNLTFSTLTVSNMSPEDSSIYLCSVERTGKETQYFGPGTRLLVL.

This clone was seen once. V usage is TRBV6-4 and J usage is TRBJ2-3, with 7 bases aligning to TRBD2. The V and J ends lost 4 bases and 1 base, in that order; junction bases with no gene match: 2. CDR3 length equals 14 residues. Germline-derived CDR1 and CDR2 are MRHNA and SNTAGT. The CDR3 bases are TGTGCCAGCAGTGTAACTAGCGGCACAGATACGCAGTATTTT. It translates to CASSVTSGTDTQYF.

The chain employs TRBV4-2 and TRBJ1-1; 7 positions agree with TRBD1. Trimming at V came to 4 bases and at J to 4 bases, leaving 3 bases not matched to a gene. The CDR3 has 13 residues. Looked up from germline, CDR1 is LGHNA and CDR2 is YNFKEQ. CDR3 sequence reads: CASSRNRGTEAFF. CDR3 nucleotide sequence: TGTGCCAGCAGCCGTAACAGGGGCACTGAAGCTTTCTTT.